A selection of T cell receptor beta chains follows, all from one sample in a study of blood T cell repertoires in COVID-19. Sequenced by immunoSEQ multiplex PCR; TCRdb stores in-frame clones only, minus some. The table lists approximately 64,000 clones, more than 70% of them singletons. The sample was peripheral blood. Source of these receptors: a man between 65 and 79 years old with acute or convalescent COVID-19. Both conserved end residues are trimmed from each CDR3. Fields, in order: D gene, V gene, CDR3 protein. A D gene is named only where the DNA matches it firmly.

d_gene: .; v_gene: TRBV13; CDR3aa: ASSLEEGNTEAF
d_gene: .; v_gene: TRBV2; CDR3aa: ASRKDSSNQPQH
d_gene: .; v_gene: TRBV6-2/TRBV6-3; CDR3aa: ASSYHPSTRGNEKLF
d_gene: .; v_gene: TRBV6-2/TRBV6-3; CDR3aa: ASSSEPGYEQY
d_gene: TRBD2; v_gene: TRBV11-2; CDR3aa: ASSPRGAGAGTDTQY
d_gene: TRBD1; v_gene: TRBV4-2; CDR3aa: ASSPGTGAYEQY
d_gene: .; v_gene: TRBV5-5; CDR3aa: ASSQYRDAGANVLT
d_gene: .; v_gene: TRBV11-3; CDR3aa: ASSSTGRETQY
d_gene: .; v_gene: TRBV5-3; CDR3aa: ARSCIPGEKLF
d_gene: TRBD1; v_gene: TRBV6-1; CDR3aa: ASSEWDRTAYEQY
d_gene: TRBD1; v_gene: TRBV7-9; CDR3aa: ASSSPGQGSPLH
d_gene: .; v_gene: TRBV11-1; CDR3aa: ASSYNRPSRNYGYT
d_gene: .; v_gene: TRBV6-5; CDR3aa: ASAKSVGQPQH
d_gene: .; v_gene: TRBV18; CDR3aa: ASSPRDTHTDTQY
d_gene: TRBD1; v_gene: TRBV10-3; CDR3aa: AISRWDRVRYQETQY
d_gene: TRBD1; v_gene: TRBV2; CDR3aa: ASTYRLGQGLRYT
d_gene: .; v_gene: TRBV19; CDR3aa: ASSRDKTNTGELF
d_gene: TRBD1; v_gene: TRBV7-9; CDR3aa: ASSLTGTGDSPLH
d_gene: .; v_gene: TRBV5-8; CDR3aa: ASSLHRVRNYEQY